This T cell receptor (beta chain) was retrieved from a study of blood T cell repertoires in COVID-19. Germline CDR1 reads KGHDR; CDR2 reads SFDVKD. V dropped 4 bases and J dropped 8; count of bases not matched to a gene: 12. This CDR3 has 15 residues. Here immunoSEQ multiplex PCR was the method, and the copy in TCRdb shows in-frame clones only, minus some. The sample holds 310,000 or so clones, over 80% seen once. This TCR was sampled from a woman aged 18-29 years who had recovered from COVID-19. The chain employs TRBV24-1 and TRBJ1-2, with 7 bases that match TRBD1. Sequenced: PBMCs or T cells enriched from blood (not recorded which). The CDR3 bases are TGTGCCACCAGTGACCCGTCAGGGGGGCGGAAAGGCTACACCTTC. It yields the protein CATSDPSGGRKGYTF.